This TCR beta chain was found in a study of T cell changes during pregnancy in multiple sclerosis. Measured with immunoSEQ multiplex PCR; TCRdb has only the in-frame clones, and not every one. The sample shows tens of thousands of clones, more than 85% of them seen only once. This clone qualifies as medium-sized (0.01 to 0.1%). The CDR3 extends over 15 amino acids. Trimming removed 6 bases at V and 0 bases at J, with 12 bases between. Germline V gives CDR1 MDHEN, CDR2 SYDVKM. This specimen consisted of CD4+ T cells from peripheral blood mononuclear cells, obtained in the first trimester of pregnancy. V usage is TRBV28 and J usage is TRBJ2-1, with a weak D call TRBD2 (6 bases). The sequence came from a female donor in good health, enrolled as a control in a pregnancy study. The CDR3 DNA sequence: TGTGCCAGCAGCCCCCTAGCGAGCTCCTACAATGAGCAGTTCTTC. Translated: CASSPLASSYNEQFF.